These 30 T cell receptor beta chains were all obtained from the same sample, sequenced in a study of tumor-infiltrating lymphocytes in primary liver carcinoma (dated by TCRdb to 2015 to 2018). Blood RNA was extracted from unsorted whole blood with TRIzol reagent; germline DNA came from the DNeasy Blood & Tissue kit. TCRdb lists the instrument as Illumina HiSeq 2500. TCRbeta-specific cDNA was reverse-transcribed from approximately 460 ng total RNA using a constant-region primer and ProtoScript II reverse transcriptase. TCRbeta libraries were built with three nested multiplex PCR rounds, a slightly modified ARM-PCR procedure. Each of the first two PCR rounds ran for about 10 cycles and used multiplex TRBV1-TRBV30 forward primers together with a Cbeta reverse primer. Through fastp at Q25 and MiXCR, TCRdb rebuilt clones from the public reads, retaining in-frame beta chains. Rows merge per CDR3 protein into single entries with the most common DNA and genes. In this sample the table shows approximately 320,000 distinct CDR3 sequences, roughly 60% of which occur a single time. Approximately 15% of the sample is taken by the ten largest.

The material sequenced was peripheral blood. The receptors originated from a woman aged 25-40 years with primary liver carcinoma and hepatitis B virus infection.

The V gene is TRBV6-2 or TRBV6-3, the J gene TRBJ1-1; 8 nucleotides line up with TRBD1. Germline V gives CDR1 MNHEY, CDR2 SVGEGT. This CDR3 has 13 residues. Trimming cost V 10 bases and J 0 bases; bases outside gene matches: 4. CDR3 nucleotides: TGTGCCAACAGGGGGAAAATGAACACTGAAGCTTTCTTT. As protein: CANRGKMNTEAFF.

This clonotype occurred many times. J is TRBJ1-2 and V is TRBV29-1; no firm D call. Germline CDR1 and CDR2: SQVTM and ANQGSEA. V was pared by 7 bases and J by 8 bases, with 14 bases between. The CDR3 length is 11 residues. CDR3 loop: CSARWREGYTF. For the CDR3, the DNA is TGCAGCGCCCGATGGCGGGAAGGCTACACCTTC.

Concerning this clonotype: A much larger clone lies a single base off, so this may be a read error. No conserved phenylalanine or tryptophan ends this CDR3, so it is likely a read error. V usage is TRBV5-5 and J usage is TRBJ2-1; a weak D match, TRBD1 (5 bases). Germline V gene lookup returns CDR1 SGHKS and CDR2 YYEKEE (reference sequence). The CDR3 extends over 13 amino acids. Trimming cost V 5 bases and J 3 bases, with 9 bases left between them. CDR3 protein: CASSYQGYNEQFL. The CDR3 DNA follows: TGTGCCAGCAGTTACCAGGGCTACAATGAGCAGTTCTTA.

The chain joins TRBV12-3 or TRBV12-4 to TRBJ2-4; D is unclear. The CDR3 covers 13 residues. Trimming took 6 bases from V and 10 from J, leaving 16 bases between them. The CDR3 coding sequence is TGTGCCAGCAGGCTAGAGAGGCCAAATATTCAGTACTTC. This translates into CASRLERPNIQYF.

The chain combines TRBV11-2 with TRBJ2-7; D remains unclear. The CDR3 sequence is 13 residues long. The V end was cut by 2 bases, the J end by 3 bases, with 8 bases between. Germline-derived CDR1 and CDR2 are SGHAT and FQNNGV. The CDR3 is CASSLKMFYEQYF. DNA for the CDR3: TGTGCCAGCAGCTTAAAGATGTTCTACGAGCAGTACTTC.

About this clonotype itself: Its ends do not fully match the called genes, so a read error is possible. The chain couples TRBV11-2 to TRBJ2-2; tentative D call: TRBD2 (5 bases). This CDR3 contains 12 residues. Germline CDR1 is SGHAT and CDR2 is FQNNGV. The CDR3 nucleotides read TGTGCCAGCAGCACGTCTAACGGGGAGTTGTATTTT. Translating it yields CASSTSNGELYF.

To note about this clonotype: One junction end disagrees with the germline gene, perhaps due to a read error. This chain connects TRBV6-1 to TRBJ1-4; no clear D gene. CDR1 MNHNS and CDR2 SASEGT come from the germline V gene. The CDR3 has 16 residues. As DNA, the CDR3 is TGTGCCAGCCCTGGTCGGAGGAACATGGGTAATGGAAAACTGTTTTTT. Protein product: CASPGRRNMGNGKLFF.

This chain connects TRBV7-9 to TRBJ2-5; D gene ambiguous. CDR1 and CDR2 from the germline V gene are SEHNR and FQNEAQ (reference sequence). The CDR3 contains 13 residues. The CDR3 sequence is CRSSLKLGETQYF. In nucleotides, the CDR3 is TGTCGCAGCAGCTTAAAATTGGGAGAGACCCAGTACTTC.

This clonotype was counted at least ten times. V and J are TRBV11-1 and TRBJ2-7; 7 nucleotides agree with TRBD1. V lost 5 bases to trimming and J lost 5 bases; unmatched junction nucleotides: 3. Germline V gives CDR1 SGHAT, CDR2 FQDESV (reference sequence). This CDR3 has 12 amino acids. CDR3 region: CASSLDRDEQYF. The CDR3 bases are TGTGCCAGCAGCCTTGACAGGGACGAGCAGTACTTC.

Comment on this clonotype: Germline and junction disagree at one end, which may indicate a read error. The rearrangement joins TRBV11-2 to TRBJ2-5; D is perhaps TRBD1 or TRBD2 (5 bases each). CDR3 length equals 15 residues. Germline V gene sequence: CDR1 SGHAT, CDR2 FQNNGV. CDR3 nucleotides: TGTGTCAGCAGCTTAGGGCCCTCGAGGGGAGAGACCCAGTACTTC. Translated, it gives CVSSLGPSRGETQYF.

As regards this clonotype: A read error is possible here, since a much larger clone lies one base away. The gene calls are TRBV29-1 and TRBJ2-7; 7 bases match TRBD2. Germline V gives CDR1 SQVTM, CDR2 ANQGSEA. The length of the CDR3 is 14 residues. In nucleotides, the CDR3 is TGCAGCGTTGAGGTCGGGGGGTTCTCCTACGAGCACTACTTC. As protein: CSVEVGGFSYEHYF.

A remark on this clonotype: A read error may explain this, as a much larger clone is one base away. CDR3 in amino acids: CASSRPSGREYF. Written as DNA, the CDR3 is TGTGCCAGCAGTCGCCCGAGCGGGCGTGAGTACTTC. V and J are TRBV12-3 or TRBV12-4 and TRBJ2-7, with D maybe TRBD2 (6 bases). The V and J ends lost 5 bases and 11 bases respectively, with 16 bases between them. This CDR3 has 12 residues.

As to this clonotype: A much larger clone lies a single base off, so this may be a read error. The chain combines TRBV7-8 with TRBJ1-5; D remains ambiguous. The CDR3 is 13 amino acids. The germline CDR1 and CDR2 sequences are SGHVS and FQNEAQ. The CDR3 DNA reads as TGTGCCAGCAACTTAGGCGGGTTTCAGCCCCAGCATTTT. Its translation is CASNLGGFQPQHF.

Concerning this clonotype itself: This clone may be a read error of a much larger clone one base away. The V gene is TRBV29-1, the J gene TRBJ2-4; TRBD1 matches 12 bases. Germline V gives CDR1 SQVTM, CDR2 ANQGSEA. The CDR3 sequence is 17 residues long. The CDR3, as DNA: TGCTGCGTCGCCGGGACAGGGGGCGGTGAGGCCAAAAACATTCAGTACTTC. It is translated as CCVAGTGGGEAKNIQYF.

With respect to this clonotype: Just one base apart from a much larger clone, this may be a read error. The V and J genes are TRBV6-2 or TRBV6-3 and TRBJ1-5, with D uncertain. This CDR3 has 15 residues. Germline V lookup: CDR1 MNHEY, CDR2 SVGEGT. The CDR3 DNA follows: TGTGCCAGCGACATGGCTGGGGTTAGCAATCAGCCCCAGCAATTT. The encoded protein is CASDMAGVSNQPQQF.

Details on this clonotype: Its ends do not fully match the called genes, so a read error is possible. V gene TRBV14 combines with J gene TRBJ2-2; a possible D gene is TRBD1 (5 bases). Germline V gene data show CDR1 as SGHDN and CDR2 as FVKESK. The CDR3 is 15 residues long. The CDR3, as DNA: TGTACCAGCAGCCAAGGGGTCTGGGTCGCCGGGGAGCTGTTTTTT. Translation gives CTSSQGVWVAGELFF.

In this sample, this clonotype turned up many times. V usage is TRBV29-1 and J usage is TRBJ2-5; 10 bases match TRBD2. The V segment lost 6 bases and the J segment 5 bases; nucleotides outside the gene matches: 3. This CDR3 has 12 amino acids. Germline assignment: CDR1 SQVTM and CDR2 ANQGSEA. The CDR3 region has the DNA TGCAGCGTCCAGCGGGAGGGGGAGACCCAGTACTTC. Amino acids: CSVQREGETQYF.

In this sample, this clonotype turned up many times. CDR3 sequence: CASSYSSTGWYEQYF. The CDR3 DNA sequence: TGTGCCAGCAGTTACTCATCGACAGGGTGGTACGAGCAGTACTTC. The rearrangement uses TRBV6-5 and TRBJ2-7; 7 bases are a match to TRBD1. The CDR3 has 15 amino acids. The germline CDR1 and CDR2 sequences are MNHEY and SVGAGI. V lost 0 bases, J lost 4 bases, and 6 bases stayed unmatched.

About this clonotype itself: Since the CDR3 does not end with the conserved phenylalanine or tryptophan, this likely comes from a read error. The limits of the CDR3 on the DNA are not certain, so only TCRdb's listed CDR3 is given. The V gene is TRBV11-2, the J gene TRBJ2-4; TRBD2, the table's D call, was not compared with the DNA. The CDR3 length equals 14 residues, ends included. The germline V gene has CDR1 SGHAT and CDR2 FQNNGV. The CDR3 loop reads CASSLVEVANIQNS.

Worth noting for this clonotype: A much larger clonotype is one base distant, so this may be a read error. The chain joins TRBV11-2 to TRBJ2-1; 8 bases map to TRBD2. CDR1 SGHAT and CDR2 FQNNGV come from the germline V gene. The CDR3 is made up of 16 amino acids. For the CDR3, the DNA is TGTACCAGCAGCTTAGGAGGACAGCGGGGGTACAATGAGCAGTTCTTC. Translated, it gives CTSSLGGQRGYNEQFF.

Points on this clonotype: Since a much larger clone is just one base distant, this may be a read error. V is TRBV6-5 and J is TRBJ2-7; D unclear. Germline CDR1 is MNHEY and CDR2 is SVGAGI. The CDR3 spans 11 residues. This CDR3 reads CVSSSSYEQYF. CDR3 bases: TGTGTCAGCAGTTCCTCCTACGAGCAGTACTTC.

Of note for this clonotype: A much more abundant neighbour one base away suggests this may be a read error. The V and J genes are TRBV29-1 and TRBJ1-5; 8 bases fit TRBD1. Germline loops: CDR1 SQVTM, CDR2 ANQGSEA. There are 14 residues in the CDR3. The CDR3 is CSAGRAGGAQSQHF. In DNA, the CDR3 is TGCAGTGCTGGTAGGGCAGGGGGCGCGCAGTCCCAGCATTTT.

About this clonotype: Here the CDR3 omits its conserved ending phenylalanine or tryptophan, so a read error is the likely source. V and J are TRBV4-3 and TRBJ2-7, with D tentatively TRBD1 or TRBD2 (5 bases each). The germline V gene encodes CDR1 LGHNA and CDR2 YSLEER. CDR3 length: 16 residues. This chain's CDR3 is CVSSQVWSRDAYEQYL. The DNA for the CDR3 is TGCGTCAGCAGCCAAGTCTGGTCCAGGGACGCCTACGAGCAGTACTTA.

This clonotype occurred once. Compared with germline, one end of the junction differs, possibly owing to a read error. CDR3 amino acids: CVSSQGETQYF. As DNA, the CDR3 is TGTGTCAGCAGTCAGGGGGAGACTCAGTACTTC. The chain joins TRBV6-2 or TRBV6-3 to TRBJ2-5; TRBD1 agrees at 7 bases. The CDR3 runs to 11 residues. Germline CDR1 is MNHEY and CDR2 is SVGEGT.

This clonotype has more than one count but fewer than ten. A read error may be the cause here, since a much bigger clone is one base away. This sequence joins TRBV29-1 and TRBJ2-5, with D uncertain. The V and J ends lost 5 bases and 5 bases respectively, with 21 bases between them. The CDR3 contains 15 residues. The V gene's germline CDR1 is SQVTM and CDR2 ANQGSEA. DNA for the CDR3: TGCAGCGTTTCAAAGGGCGTGAGTAGGTTTGAGACCCAGTACTTC. This codes for CSVSKGVSRFETQYF. Looking up the rest from reference TRBV29-1 and TRBJ2-5 gives the full variable domain: SAVISQKPSRDICQRGTSLTIQCQVDSQVTMMFWYRQQPGQSLTLIATANQGSEATYESGFVIDKFPISRPNLTFSTLTVSNMSPEDSSIYLCSVSKGVSRFETQYFGPGTRLLVL.

Note on this clonotype: A read error is possible here, since a much larger clone lies one base away. The V and J genes are TRBV29-1 and TRBJ2-4; D is unresolved. Looked up from germline, CDR1 is SQVTM and CDR2 is ANQGSEA. The length of the CDR3 is 15 residues. The DNA of the CDR3 is TGCAGCGTTCCGAGCGAACTCTTAGCCAAAAGCATTCAGTACTTC. Translated, it gives CSVPSELLAKSIQYF.

This clonotype was observed a single time. The DNA for the CDR3 is TGTGCCAGCAGCGACTCTTCGGCGTGTGAGCAGTACTTC. This codes for CASSDSSACEQYF. This chain links TRBV5-4 with TRBJ2-7; no definite D call. V lost 4 bases, J lost 7 bases, and 15 bases lay in between. The CDR3 has 13 residues. Germline loops: CDR1 SGHNT, CDR2 YYREEE (reference sequence).

V and J are TRBV6-1 and TRBJ1-4; D is uncertain. Trimming took off 1 base at V and 0 bases at J, with 9 bases between the two ends. The germline V gene has CDR1 MNHNS and CDR2 SASEGT. The CDR3 covers 16 residues. The CDR3 region has the DNA TGTGCCAGCAGTGAAGTTTTCGGCTCAACTAATGAAAAACTGTTTTTT. Amino acid sequence: CASSEVFGSTNEKLFF.

The genes are TRBV11-1 and TRBJ2-5; possible D gene TRBD2, 5 bases. This CDR3 is 14 amino acids long. V shed 6 bases and J shed 2 bases, with 13 bases lying between them. Germline-derived CDR1 and CDR2 are SGHAT and FQDESV (reference sequence). CDR3 sequence: CASSSYQRQETQYF. The CDR3 nucleotides read TGTGCCAGCAGTTCATATCAGCGGCAAGAGACCCAGTACTTC.

With regard to this clonotype: A much larger clone is a single base away; this may be a read error. The CDR3: CASSALRLSPYEQYF. The CDR3 bases are TGTGCCAGCAGTGCTCTTCGACTCTCCCCCTACGAGCAGTACTTC. V is TRBV6-1 and J is TRBJ2-7; D call uncertain. Germline loops: CDR1 MNHNS, CDR2 SASEGT. CDR3 length: 15 residues. The V gene lost 4 bases and the J gene lost 2 bases, with 15 bases spanning the gap.